This entry lists 7 T cell receptor beta chains sequenced from one sample in a study of T cell responses to AZD1222 COVID-19 vaccine. Assay used: immunoSEQ multiplex PCR; TCRdb lists only in-frame clones, some missing. This sample yields approximately 150,000 clones, of which roughly 86% are seen a single time; 5% to 6.5% belongs to the top ten. The material was peripheral blood, obtained 28 days after the second dose of the MenACWY control vaccine. The receptors here all came from an adult who received the MenACWY meningococcal vaccine as a control.

A few counts support this clone. This chain joins TRBV7-9 and TRBJ1-4; D gene ambiguous. Germline CDR1 is SEHNR and CDR2 is FQNEAQ (reference sequence). The CDR3 sequence is 12 residues long. V was clipped by 11 bases and J by 1 base, with 8 bases between them. CDR3 residues: CAGLGTNEKLFF. CDR3 bases: TGTGCCGGCCTGGGAACTAATGAAAAACTGTTTTTT.

This chain joins TRBV4-3 and TRBJ1-1; unclear D gene. Looked up from germline, CDR1 is LGHNA and CDR2 is YSLEER. The ends were cut back, 0 bases at V and 1 base at J, with 6 bases in the middle. The CDR3 extends over 14 amino acids. In DNA form, the CDR3 reads TGCGCCAGCAGCCAAGATGTCACGAACACTGAAGCTTTCTTT. It translates to CASSQDVTNTEAFF.

This rearrangement joins TRBV28 to TRBJ1-4, with D possibly matching TRBD1 (6 bases). The V end was cut by 5 bases, the J end by 10 bases, with 20 bases between. Germline assignment: CDR1 MDHEN and CDR2 SYDVKM. The CDR3 extends over 15 amino acids. Here the CDR3 DNA reads TGTGCCAGCAGTCCCGGGACACCAAGAACGGGAAAACTGTTTTTT. Protein: CASSPGTPRTGKLFF.

There are a few counts of this clone. V is TRBV30 and J is TRBJ1-6; 12 bases align to TRBD1. Germline V gene sequence: CDR1 GTSNPN, CDR2 SVGIG (reference sequence). This CDR3 contains 15 residues. V was pared by 3 bases and J by 9 bases, with 6 bases of the junction left unmatched. The CDR3 region is CAWSWDRGLGSPLHF. The CDR3 coding sequence is TGTGCCTGGAGCTGGGACAGGGGGCTGGGTTCACCCCTCCACTTT.

V usage is TRBV9 and J usage is TRBJ2-3, with a tentative D call TRBD1 (8 bases). Trimming took 3 bases from V and 11 from J, leaving 16 bases between them. The germline CDR1 and CDR2 sequences are SGDLS and YYNGEE. The CDR3 sequence is 13 residues long. CDR3 sequence: CASSEDRGGVQYF. CDR3 nucleotides: TGTGCCAGCAGCGAAGACAGGGGAGGGGTGCAGTATTTT. The full variable domain, its missing parts supplied by reference TRBV9 and TRBJ2-3, is DSGVTQTPKHLITATGQRVTLRCSPRSGDLSVYWYQQSLDQGLQFLIQYYNGEERAKGNILERFSAQQFPDLHSELNLSSLELGDSALYFCASSEDRGGVQYFGPGTRLTVL.

The chain has TRBV2 and TRBJ1-2; D is unclear. V lost 3 bases and J lost 4, with 12 bases in between. This CDR3 is built from 14 residues. Germline values: CDR1 SNHLY, CDR2 FYNNEI. CDR3 bases: TGTGCCAGCAGTGAGTCGGGTCAGGTCTATGGCTACACCTTC. Protein product: CASSESGQVYGYTF.

The genes are TRBV19 and TRBJ2-4, with D perhaps given as TRBD1 or TRBD2 (6 bases each). V was trimmed by 3 bases and J by 0 bases, leaving 24 bases between them. From germline, CDR1 is LNHDA and CDR2 SQIVND (reference sequence). CDR3 size: 20 residues. CDR3 residues: CASSMRGTPKGGLAKNIQYF. CDR3 DNA sequence: TGTGCCAGTAGTATGAGAGGGACACCTAAAGGGGGGTTAGCCAAAAACATTCAGTACTTC.